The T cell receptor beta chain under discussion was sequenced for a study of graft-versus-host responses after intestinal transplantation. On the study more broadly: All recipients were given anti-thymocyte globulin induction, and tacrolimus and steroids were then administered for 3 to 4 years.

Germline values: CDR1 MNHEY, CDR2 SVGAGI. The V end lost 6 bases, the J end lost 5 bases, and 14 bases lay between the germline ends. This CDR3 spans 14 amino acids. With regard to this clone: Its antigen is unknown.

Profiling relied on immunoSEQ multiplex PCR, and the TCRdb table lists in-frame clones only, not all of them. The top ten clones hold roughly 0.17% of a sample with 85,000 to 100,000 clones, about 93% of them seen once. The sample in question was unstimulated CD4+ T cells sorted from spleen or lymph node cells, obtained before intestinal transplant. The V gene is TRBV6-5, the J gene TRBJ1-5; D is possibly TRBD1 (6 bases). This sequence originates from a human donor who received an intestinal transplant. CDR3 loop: CASSRDTSHQPQHF. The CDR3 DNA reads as TGTGCCAGCAGCCGGGACACTTCGCATCAGCCCCAGCATTTT.